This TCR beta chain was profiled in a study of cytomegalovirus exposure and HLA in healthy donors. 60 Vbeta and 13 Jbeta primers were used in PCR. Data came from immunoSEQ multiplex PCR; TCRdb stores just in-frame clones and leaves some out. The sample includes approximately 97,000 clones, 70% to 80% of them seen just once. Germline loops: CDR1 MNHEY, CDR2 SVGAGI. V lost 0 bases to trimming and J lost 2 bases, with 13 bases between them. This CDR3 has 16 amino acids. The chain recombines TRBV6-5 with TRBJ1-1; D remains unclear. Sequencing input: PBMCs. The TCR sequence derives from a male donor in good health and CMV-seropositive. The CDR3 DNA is TGTGCCAGCAGTTACTCTCCGACAAGGATCAACACTGAAGCTTTCTTT. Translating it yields CASSYSPTRINTEAFF.